Here is one T cell receptor beta chain with its context. Its antigen remains unidentified. The input lacks base qualities; no much larger clone sits a single base away. Libraries were prepared through 5' RACE. Sequencing instrument: Illumina HiSeq 2500. A second PCR of roughly 6 to 12 cycles was run with a J-beta primer mix and a sample-barcoded 5' primer. A unique molecular identifier was introduced onto each TCR beta cDNA molecule by a template-switch 5' adaptor carrying 12 random nucleotides. Each sample yielded at least 2.5 million CDR3-containing paired-end reads. All of the RNA was converted into first-strand cDNA using the Mint cDNA synthesis kit, with a TRBC-specific oligonucleotide serving as the primer. Following uracil-DNA glycosylase treatment, all cDNA underwent a first 18-cycle PCR with the universal primers M1SS and BC2_uni_R. In the original analysis: Normalization of each sample was performed by random selection of 1 million high-quality reads, each carrying a distinct molecular identifier. Instead of being binned into consensus sequences, reads with shared molecular identifiers were discarded. MiTCR, set to a Q25 quality threshold and the strictest error-elimination algorithm, was used for CDR3 identification, clonotype clustering and error correction. A nonparametric unseen species model with Euler transformation was used to estimate lower-bound total TCR beta diversity. The public reads were reanalyzed by TCRdb: fastp trimming at Q25, MiXCR alignment, in-frame beta chains only. Every entry covers one CDR3 protein and lists the most common genes and DNA from its rows. TCRdb, not the original authors, processed these V and J calls. This sample comprises about 2 million distinct CDR3 sequences, approximately 50% of them detected only once. The biggest ten clones account for over 2% of the sample.

As encoded in the germline V gene, CDR1 is SGDLS while CDR2 is YYNGEE. V is clipped by 0 bases and J by 4 bases, and the sequence between their germline boundaries is 10 bases long. The CDR3 spans 14 residues, from the cysteine through the phenylalanine. The kept DNA is CDR3 alone, 42 bases in frame from the first base. The data were obtained in a study of blood T cells in healthy people across ages (dated by TCRdb to the mid-2010s). Regarding the study in general: In model experiments, template switching captured about one uniquely barcoded TCR beta cDNA molecule for every two T cells. Age-related changes in TCR beta repertoire diversity were measured in the study by deep sequencing normalized with unique cDNA molecular identifiers. Four age groups were formed from the donors: young (average around 15 years), middle-aged (approximately 40), aged (roughly 58) and long-lived (less than 85). To avoid experimental bias, donors of different ages were distributed randomly across sequencing lanes. Using the same blood draw, the study looked at two additional independent replicas of 1 million unique cDNA reads for two donors, one aged 18 to 30 and the other aged 80 or older. Summary of the overall study and its limitations: Bulk unsorted PBMC profiling prevented conclusive comparison of naive and antigen-experienced compartments. As age increased, observed TCR beta diversity per million T cells dropped in a roughly linear way, and a significant reduction was already evident by age roughly 36. Compared with the aged group, the long-lived group had more naive CD4+ T cells, fewer expanded clones and increased TCR diversity, suggesting age selection. Estimates of total diversity based on one million sequenced T cells were regarded as lower bounds and as underestimates. Donor CMV infection status was unknown, potentially confounding age-related changes in expanded clonotypes. There was a strong correlation between observed TCR beta diversity and the percentage of naive T cells measured by flow cytometry.

Systemically healthy Caucasian individuals from Russia, approximately 39 in total and aged roughly 6 to 100 years, were included as donors. About 10 milliliters of peripheral blood were collected from each donor into EDTA-treated Vacutainer tubes. Ficoll-Paque density-gradient centrifugation was used to isolate PBMCs, with at least 7 million per sample. Total RNA was extracted from PBMCs with Trizol reagent, with at least 5.5 micrograms obtained per sample. For every donor, flow cytometry on a PBMC aliquot measured the percentage of naive CD45RAhigh/CD27high T cells. This clonotype was obtained from a middle-aged woman in good health. Recombination joined TRBV9 with TRBJ1-2, with the identity of the D gene unclear. The sample was blood. DNA sequence: TGTGCCAGCAGCGTAGGAGGAAAGATCTATGGCTACACCTTC. This encodes CASSVGGKIYGYTF.